This T cell receptor (beta chain) was sequenced in a study of identical twins. With V trimmed by 6 bases and J by 7 bases, 8 bases remained unmatched. CDR1 is ENHRY and CDR2 is SYGVKD in the germline V gene. The length of the CDR3 is 15 residues. TCRdb processed the 5' RACE reads anew with MiXCR; each CDR3 protein has one entry. The sample includes a few hundred thousand distinct CDR3 sequences, roughly an eighth seen only once; the top ten take more than 0.8%. In its sample, this clonotype was seen a few times. These records were also assigned to another study, of yellow fever vaccine responses in identical twins. That report notes: Twins' vaccine T cell responses were reported to seem partly convergent and partly personalized.

The sequence was collected from a young woman in good health. The chain employs TRBV10-3 and TRBJ2-1, with 11 nucleotides matching TRBD2. The sample comprised CD4+ T cells sorted from blood. The CDR3 nucleotides read TGTGCCATCAGACCGACTAGCGGGGCGGAGAATGAGCAGTTCTTC. Translation: CAIRPTSGAENEQFF.